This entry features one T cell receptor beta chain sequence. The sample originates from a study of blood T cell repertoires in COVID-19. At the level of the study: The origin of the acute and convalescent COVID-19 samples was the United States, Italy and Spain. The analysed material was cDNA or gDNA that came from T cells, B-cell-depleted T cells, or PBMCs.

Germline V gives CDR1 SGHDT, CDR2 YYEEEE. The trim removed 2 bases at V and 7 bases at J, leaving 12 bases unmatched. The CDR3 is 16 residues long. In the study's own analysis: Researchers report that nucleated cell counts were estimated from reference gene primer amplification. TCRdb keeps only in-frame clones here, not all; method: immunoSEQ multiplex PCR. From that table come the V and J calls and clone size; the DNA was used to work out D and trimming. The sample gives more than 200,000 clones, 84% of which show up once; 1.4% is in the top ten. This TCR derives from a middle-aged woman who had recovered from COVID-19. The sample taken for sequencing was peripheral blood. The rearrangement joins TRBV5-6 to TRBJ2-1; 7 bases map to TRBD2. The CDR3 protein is CASSFLTSLRENEQFF. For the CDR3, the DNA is TGTGCCAGCAGCTTTTTGACTAGCCTCAGGGAAAATGAGCAGTTCTTC.